Listed here are 9 T cell receptor beta chains from one sample, sequenced in a study of blood T cell repertoires in COVID-19. This table comes from immunoSEQ multiplex PCR, and its TCRdb copy is limited to in-frame clones, with some not included. This table has some 130,000 clones, around 86% appearing once. The specimen sequenced was peripheral blood. These receptors originate from an elderly man with acute or convalescent COVID-19.

The chain recombines TRBV10-3 with TRBJ1-2; TRBD1 matches at 10 bases. This CDR3 is built from 14 residues. Germline CDR1 ENHRY, CDR2 SYGVKD. Germline trimming cut 4 bases from V and 4 bases from J; bases unmatched to any gene: 3. DNA for the CDR3: TGTGCCATCAGTGGGGGGGACAGGGGCTATGGCTACACCTTC. It yields the protein CAISGGDRGYGYTF.

This clone was counted a single time. This chain joins TRBV4-3 and TRBJ1-4, with 7 bases fitting TRBD1. Germline V lookup: CDR1 LGHNA, CDR2 YSLEER. The CDR3 has 14 amino acids. The J segment lost 3 bases and the V segment lost 4 bases, leaving 2 bases of the junction unmatched. Here the CDR3 DNA reads TGCGCCAGCAGCCGACAGGGAGCTAATGAAAAACTGTTTTTT. Its protein is CASSRQGANEKLFF.

The DNA of the CDR3 is TGCGCCAGCAGCCACGAAGGGAGTAACACCATATATTTT. Its translation: CASSHEGSNTIYF. The V and J genes are TRBV4-1 and TRBJ1-3; D is unresolved. The V end lost 3 bases, the J end lost 7 bases, and 10 bases lay between the germline ends. In germline, CDR1 is MGHRA, CDR2 YSYEKL. The CDR3 has 13 residues.

This chain joins TRBV7-9 and TRBJ2-7; D might be TRBD1 (6 bases). Germline V gene lookup returns CDR1 SEHNR and CDR2 FQNEAQ (reference sequence). V lost 4 bases, J lost 0 bases, and 13 bases lay in between. The CDR3 loop spans 15 amino acids. The CDR3 loop reads CASSSDRQSSYEQYF. The CDR3 bases are TGTGCCAGCAGCTCAGACAGGCAAAGCTCCTACGAGCAGTACTTC.

The rearrangement uses TRBV24-1 and TRBJ2-5; 9 bases match TRBD1. Germline CDR1 is KGHDR and CDR2 is SFDVKD. There are 17 residues in the CDR3. The V and J ends lost 4 bases and 7 bases, in that order; junction bases with no gene match: 15. The CDR3 region has the DNA TGTGCCACCAGTGAAACCGGGACAGGGTCCCAAGAAGGGACCCAGTACTTC. As protein: CATSETGTGSQEGTQYF.

This sequence joins TRBV9 and TRBJ2-1, with TRBD2 matching 14 bases. Trimming at V came to 7 bases and at J to 7 bases, leaving 4 bases not matched to a gene. This CDR3 is 14 amino acids long. The germline V gene has CDR1 SGDLS and CDR2 YYNGEE. The CDR3 DNA is TGTGCCAGCGCGCGGACTAGCGGGAGGAATGAGCAGTTCTTC. Translation: CASARTSGRNEQFF. The full variable domain, its missing parts supplied by reference TRBV9 and TRBJ2-1, is DSGVTQTPKHLITATGQRVTLRCSPRSGDLSVYWYQQSLDQGLQFLIQYYNGEERAKGNILERFSAQQFPDLHSELNLSSLELGDSALYFCASARTSGRNEQFFGPGTRLTVL.

The genes are TRBV3-1 (or the pseudogene TRBV3-2) and TRBJ1-1; D gene unclear. CDR3 length: 14 residues. V was clipped by 0 bases and J by 1 base, with 6 bases between them. The germline V gene encodes CDR1 LGHDT and CDR2 YNNKEL (reference sequence). The DNA of the CDR3 is TGTGCCAGCAGCCAAGACTTCGGGAACACTGAAGCTTTCTTT. It encodes CASSQDFGNTEAFF.

This sequence joins TRBV19 and TRBJ1-2; TRBD1 matches 8 bases. V was pared by 9 bases and J by 8 bases, with 17 bases of the junction left unmatched. Germline V gives CDR1 LNHDA, CDR2 SQIVND (reference sequence). The CDR3 consists of 15 residues. As DNA, the CDR3 is TGTGCCAGCGGTTCCAGGGGACAGGCCCTGGCGGGCTACACCTTC. It codes for CASGSRGQALAGYTF.

The chain links TRBV4-3 to TRBJ1-4; no clear D. CDR1 LGHNA and CDR2 YSLEER come from the germline V gene. Trimming took off 4 bases at V and 0 bases at J, with 6 bases between the two ends. The CDR3 totals 14 residues. DNA for the CDR3: TGCGCCAGCAGCCCTTATGCAACTAATGAAAAACTGTTTTTT. The encoded protein is CASSPYATNEKLFF.